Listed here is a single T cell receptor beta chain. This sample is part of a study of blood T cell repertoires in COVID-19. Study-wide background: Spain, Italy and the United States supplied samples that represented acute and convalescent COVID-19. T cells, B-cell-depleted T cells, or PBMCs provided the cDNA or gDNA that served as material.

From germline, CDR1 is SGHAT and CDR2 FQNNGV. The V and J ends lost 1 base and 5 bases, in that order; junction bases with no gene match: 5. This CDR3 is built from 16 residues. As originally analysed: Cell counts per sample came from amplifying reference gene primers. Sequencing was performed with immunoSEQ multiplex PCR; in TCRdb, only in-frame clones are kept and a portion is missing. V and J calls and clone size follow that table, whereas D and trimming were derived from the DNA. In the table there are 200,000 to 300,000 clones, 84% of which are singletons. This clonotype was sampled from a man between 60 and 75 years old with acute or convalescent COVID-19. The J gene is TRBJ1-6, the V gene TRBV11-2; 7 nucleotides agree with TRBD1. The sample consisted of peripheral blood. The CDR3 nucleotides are TGTGCCAGCAGCTTAGCCGGGACAGTAAATAATTCACCCCTCCACTTT. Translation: CASSLAGTVNNSPLHF.